The 29 T cell receptor beta chains below were found in one sample sequenced in a study of T-cell reconstitution after alpha-beta-depleted transplantation in children. This sample's TCRbeta library carried unique molecular identifier barcodes. Each CDR3 protein is one row after TCRdb ran MiXCR on the PCR reads. The sample includes approximately 800,000 distinct CDR3 sequences, around 17% of them seen just once. The sample in question was PBMCs, mostly from graft donor cells, obtained 360 days after TCRalphabeta/CD19-depleted stem cell transplant. The source is a male patient aged 10 to 17 who had a stem cell transplant for acute lymphoblastic leukemia, so the T cells may come from the graft donor.

The chain combines TRBV5-1 with TRBJ2-1; TRBD2 might be the D (5 bases). The CDR3 spans 14 residues. V was trimmed by 5 bases and J by 8 bases, leaving 17 bases between them. Germline assignment: CDR1 SGHRS and CDR2 YFSETQ. The CDR3 is CASRTIGRYDEQFF. CDR3 DNA sequence: TGCGCCAGCAGGACTATAGGCCGGTACGATGAGCAGTTCTTC.

This clonotype has more than one count but fewer than ten. The gene calls are TRBV10-3 and TRBJ2-3, with TRBD2 identical over 14 bases. The CDR3 length is 16 residues. Per germline, CDR1 ENHRY and CDR2 SYGVKD. With V trimmed by 8 bases and J by 4 bases, 8 bases remained unmatched. DNA for the CDR3: TGTGCCATCGGGATGGGACTAGCGGGAGTATCAGATACGCAGTATTTT. Its protein is CAIGMGLAGVSDTQYF.

V usage is TRBV5-1 and J usage is TRBJ2-5; a possible D gene is TRBD2 (5 bases). There are 13 residues in the CDR3. V lost 5 bases to trimming and J lost 5 bases, with 13 bases between them. Germline-derived CDR1 and CDR2 are SGHRS and YFSETQ. The CDR3 DNA reads TGCGCCAGCAGTACCCGGGAATCGGAGACCCAGTACTTC. As protein: CASSTRESETQYF.

This clonotype was found a few times. This chain links TRBV20-1 with TRBJ2-4; tentatively, D is TRBD2 (6 bases). CDR1 and CDR2 (germline): DFQATT, SNEGSKA (reference sequence). V lost 0 bases to trimming and J lost 2 bases, with 14 bases between them. This CDR3 spans 16 amino acids. The CDR3 loop is CSARDLGSGPKNIQYF. The CDR3, as DNA: TGCAGTGCTAGAGATCTGGGTAGCGGCCCCAAAAACATTCAGTACTTC.

In this sample, this clonotype turned up a few times. The rearrangement uses TRBV6-5 and TRBJ2-3; possibly TRBD1 for D (5 bases). The CDR3 extends over 17 amino acids. Trimming took off 6 bases at V and 0 bases at J, with 19 bases between the two ends. From germline, CDR1 is MNHEY and CDR2 SVGAGI. The CDR3 nucleotides read TGTGCCAGCAGCAGGGTCGGCGTAGACCTAAGCACAGATACGCAGTATTTT. Amino acid sequence: CASSRVGVDLSTDTQYF.

The chain joins TRBV3-1 to TRBJ2-2; D is ambiguous. V lost 3 bases and J lost 3, with 8 bases in between. The germline CDR1 and CDR2 sequences are LGHDT and YNNKEL (reference sequence). The CDR3 consists of 14 residues. The CDR3 loop is CASSQEGYTGELFF. The CDR3 DNA reads as TGTGCCAGCAGCCAGGAAGGGTACACCGGGGAGCTGTTTTTT.

This clonotype occurred a few times. This rearrangement joins TRBV7-3 to TRBJ2-1; possible D gene TRBD2, 7 bases. Germline V gene lookup returns CDR1 SGHTA and CDR2 FQGTGA. The V end lost 5 bases, the J end lost 8 bases, and 13 bases lay between the germline ends. CDR3 size: 13 residues. The CDR3 spells CASSHSGGDEQFF. CDR3 bases: TGTGCCAGCAGCCACTCGGGGGGCGATGAGCAGTTCTTC.

This clonotype was seen a few times. V and J are TRBV20-1 and TRBJ1-1; no firm D call. This CDR3 contains 15 residues. Per germline, CDR1 DFQATT and CDR2 SNEGSKA (reference sequence). The ends were cut back, 1 base at V and 0 bases at J, with 12 bases in the middle. Here the CDR3 reads CSARGQRGLNTEAFF. The CDR3 DNA reads TGCAGTGCTAGAGGCCAGCGAGGGCTGAACACTGAAGCTTTCTTT.

Only a few counts were recorded for this clonotype. V and J are TRBV29-1 and TRBJ1-5, with D perhaps matching TRBD1 (5 bases). The ends were cut back, 7 bases at V and 1 base at J, with 11 bases in the middle. CDR3 length equals 13 residues. Germline V gives CDR1 SQVTM, CDR2 ANQGSEA. CDR3 sequence: CSAKRGSNQPQHF. In DNA, the CDR3 is TGCAGCGCCAAGAGGGGAAGCAATCAGCCCCAGCATTTT.

The rearrangement links TRBV5-1 to TRBJ2-7, with 9 bases matching TRBD2. V lost 5 bases, J lost 4 bases, and 13 bases stayed unmatched. This CDR3 region has 16 residues. Germline V CDR1 and CDR2: SGHRS, YFSETQ. DNA of the CDR3: TGCGCCAGCAGGGATCAGACTAGCGGAGGGGTTTACGAGCAGTACTTC. Translated, it gives CASRDQTSGGVYEQYF.

The chain's CDR3 is CSARRTGASNIQYF. The CDR3 bases are TGCAGTGCTAGAAGGACAGGGGCCTCAAACATTCAGTACTTC. This rearrangement joins TRBV20-1 to TRBJ2-4, with 9 bases matching TRBD1. Unmatched junction bases numbered 5, after V lost 2 bases and J lost 6 bases. Per germline, CDR1 DFQATT and CDR2 SNEGSKA (reference sequence). This CDR3 is 14 amino acids long.

The chain joins TRBV7-3 to TRBJ2-7; weak D call: TRBD2 (6 bases). Deletions cut 1 base from V and 2 bases from J, with 18 bases between. The CDR3 extends over 17 amino acids. Germline V gives CDR1 SGHTA, CDR2 FQGTGA. Here the CDR3 reads CASSLKGGDLLAYEQYF. The DNA for the CDR3 is TGTGCCAGCAGCTTAAAGGGCGGGGACTTGCTTGCCTACGAGCAGTACTTC.

This clonotype has at least ten counts. J is TRBJ2-1 and V is TRBV5-1; 7 bases align to TRBD2. J gave up 8 bases and V 0 bases, and 8 bases lay outside the gene matches. CDR1 and CDR2 from the germline V gene are SGHRS and YFSETQ. This CDR3 has 15 residues. The CDR3 DNA reads TGCGCCAGCAGCTTGGCCGGGGGGAGAGGCGATGAGCAGTTCTTC. Translating gives CASSLAGGRGDEQFF. Together with reference TRBV5-1 and TRBJ2-1, the CDR3 gives the full variable domain: KAGVTQTPRYLIKTRGQQVTLSCSPISGHRSVSWYQQTPGQGLQFLFEYFSETQRNKGNFPGRFSGRQFSNSRSEMNVSTLELGDSALYLCASSLAGGRGDEQFFGPGTRLTVL.

Concerning this clonotype: Because the CDR3 is missing its conserved closing phenylalanine or tryptophan, this is likely a read error. V is TRBV7-2 and J is TRBJ2-4, with TRBD1 identical over 7 bases. Unmatched junction bases numbered 7, after V lost 0 bases and J lost 2 bases. CDR1 is SGHTA, CDR2 FQGNSA, per germline. CDR3 length equals 17 residues. CDR3 loop: CASSLALGTASKNIQYL. The CDR3 DNA sequence: TGTGCCAGCAGCTTAGCCCTCGGGACAGCTTCCAAAAACATTCAGTACTTG.

The chain links TRBV7-9 to TRBJ2-1; TRBD1 matches at 9 bases. This CDR3 contains 14 residues. Per the germline V gene, CDR1 is SEHNR and CDR2 is FQNEAQ (reference sequence). Trimming removed 6 bases from V and 8 bases from J; junction bases left unmatched: 8. DNA of the CDR3: TGTGCCAGCAGGCCCGGGACAGGGTGGGATGAGCAGTTCTTC. Translating gives CASRPGTGWDEQFF.

The CDR3 is CASSPEISTAYEQYF. The CDR3 bases are TGTGCCAGCAGCCCGGAAATATCAACTGCCTACGAGCAGTACTTC. The genes are TRBV7-9 and TRBJ2-7; D is undetermined. Germline-derived CDR1 and CDR2 are SEHNR and FQNEAQ (reference sequence). The CDR3 runs 15 residues. V lost 5 bases and J 2 bases, leaving 16 bases between the germline ends.

With respect to this clonotype: One base away lies a much larger clone, so this may be a sequencing read error. The rearrangement joins TRBV7-3 to TRBJ2-1; perhaps TRBD2 as D (6 bases). Germline CDR1 and CDR2: SGHTA and FQGTGA. Trimming left V 2 bases short and J 3 bases short, with 11 bases between. The CDR3 loop spans 15 amino acids. CDR3: CASSLGASDYNEQFF. The CDR3 DNA is TGTGCCAGCAGCTTAGGGGCTAGCGACTACAATGAGCAGTTCTTC.

This clonotype was seen more than once but under ten times. CDR3 protein: CASSPTRAGEQFF. In nucleotides, the CDR3 is TGTGCCAGCAGCCCCACCCGAGCGGGGGAGCAGTTCTTC. The V gene is TRBV7-6, the J gene TRBJ2-1; 7 nucleotides line up with TRBD2. Losses at the gene ends were 5 bases for V and 10 bases for J; bases not matched to a gene: 8. The V gene's germline CDR1 is SGHVS and CDR2 FNYEAQ. The CDR3 has 13 amino acids.

This clonotype was counted many times. The chain carries TRBV7-8 and TRBJ2-1; D is unresolved. Germline CDR1 SGHVS, CDR2 FQNEAQ. The CDR3 is 17 residues long. V lost 1 base to trimming and J lost 9 bases, with 22 bases between them. The CDR3: CASSLVRVSQPRVEQFF. In nucleotides, the CDR3 is TGTGCCAGCAGCTTAGTACGGGTTTCGCAACCCCGGGTTGAGCAGTTCTTC.

The chain joins TRBV4-1 to TRBJ2-5, with 10 bases that match TRBD2. Germline assignment: CDR1 MGHRA and CDR2 YSYEKL. The V gene end was trimmed by 0 bases and the J gene end by 5 bases; junction bases not matched to a gene: 15. This CDR3 is 19 amino acids long. Here the CDR3 reads CASSQDESVVAGGRETQYF. CDR3 nucleotide sequence: TGCGCCAGCAGCCAAGATGAAAGCGTTGTAGCGGGAGGTCGGGAGACCCAGTACTTC.

V gene TRBV6-5 combines with J gene TRBJ2-3; TRBD2 might be the D (6 bases). Germline CDR1 reads MNHEY; CDR2 reads SVGAGI. This CDR3 contains 16 residues. The V end lost 2 bases, the J end lost 5 bases, and 17 bases lay between the germline ends. CDR3 in amino acids: CASSYGSGVVLDTQYF. In DNA form, the CDR3 reads TGTGCCAGCAGTTACGGGTCGGGAGTAGTCTTAGATACGCAGTATTTT.

The CDR3: CASSLLAGGVLGTDTQYF. The CDR3 nucleotides are TGTGCCAGCAGCTTACTCGCGGGAGGGGTTTTGGGCACAGATACGCAGTATTTT. This rearrangement joins TRBV11-2 to TRBJ2-3, with 9 bases that match TRBD2. V lost 2 bases and J lost 1; bases outside the gene matches: 10. CDR3 length: 18 residues. The germline V gene encodes CDR1 SGHAT and CDR2 FQNNGV.

This clonotype was seen more than once but under ten times. The chain is built from TRBV27 and TRBJ2-4; 7 bases agree with TRBD1. Germline-derived CDR1 and CDR2 are MNHEY and SMNVEV (reference sequence). The CDR3 is 17 amino acids. J gave up 1 base and V 4 bases, and 10 bases lay outside the gene matches. The CDR3 DNA reads TGTGCCAGCAGTTCCTACAGGGGTGGACAGGCCAAAAACATTCAGTACTTC. Its protein product is CASSSYRGGQAKNIQYF.

J is TRBJ2-3 and V is TRBV5-5, with D possibly being TRBD2 (6 bases). The CDR3 sequence is 14 residues long. The ends were cut back, 7 bases at V and 2 bases at J, with 14 bases in the middle. The germline V gene has CDR1 SGHKS and CDR2 YYEKEE (reference sequence). The CDR3 nucleotides are TGTGCCAGCGCGGAGCGGAGGGCCACAGATACGCAGTATTTT. Protein product: CASAERRATDTQYF.

This clonotype was seen more than once but under ten times. V usage is TRBV7-9 and J usage is TRBJ2-5; TRBD2 matches at 13 bases. The J segment lost 2 bases and the V segment lost 4 bases, leaving 7 bases of the junction unmatched. Germline V gene sequence: CDR1 SEHNR, CDR2 FQNEAQ (reference sequence). This CDR3 has 17 residues. The CDR3 is CASSSPGTSGIQETQYF. The CDR3 coding sequence is TGTGCCAGCAGCTCCCCCGGGACTAGCGGGATTCAAGAGACCCAGTACTTC.

The chain links TRBV29-1 to TRBJ2-1; no clear D gene. V lost 5 bases to trimming and J lost 9 bases, with 11 bases between them. Germline assignment: CDR1 SQVTM and CDR2 ANQGSEA. The CDR3 is made up of 11 amino acids. The CDR3 protein is CSVRDQSEQFF. The CDR3 nucleotides are TGCAGCGTTAGGGATCAGAGTGAGCAGTTCTTC.

This clonotype turned up a few times. The CDR3, as DNA: TGTGCCAGCAGTTTATCGCCTAGCGGGAGGAGCTACGAGCAGTACTTC. It translates to CASSLSPSGRSYEQYF. The V and J genes are TRBV27 and TRBJ2-7, with 11 bases matching TRBD2. The ends lost 0 bases at V and 3 bases at J; junction bases unmatched: 4. Germline V gene lookup returns CDR1 MNHEY and CDR2 SMNVEV (reference sequence). The CDR3 runs 16 residues.

This clonotype was observed a few times. The chain recombines TRBV7-2 with TRBJ1-5, with D possibly matching TRBD1 (6 bases). The ends were cut back, 2 bases at V and 0 bases at J, with 11 bases in the middle. This CDR3 region has 16 residues. Germline CDR1 SGHTA, CDR2 FQGNSA. The CDR3 coding sequence is TGTGCCAGCAGCTTACGGGGGCGAGGTAGCAATCAGCCCCAGCATTTT. Protein: CASSLRGRGSNQPQHF.

This clonotype appeared many times. The chain joins TRBV29-1 to TRBJ2-1, with D unresolved. From germline, CDR1 is SQVTM and CDR2 ANQGSEA. V was pared by 4 bases and J by 1 base, with 8 bases between. The length of the CDR3 is 13 residues. Written as DNA, the CDR3 is TGCAGCGTTGGGCAGGCTTCCTACAATGAGCAGTTCTTC. Its protein product is CSVGQASYNEQFF.